This is a list of T cell receptor beta chains from one sample in a study of shared clonotypes between healthy human individuals. Libraries were prepared by immunoSEQ multiplex PCR; TCRdb keeps only in-frame clonotypes and omits some of them. The repertoire holds 2.5 million or so clones, with more than 90% as singletons. Sequencing was carried out using naive CD4+ T cells sorted from blood. These receptors were taken from a man younger than 35 in good health. CDR3s include the opening cysteine and the closing phenylalanine or tryptophan. Each record gives: J gene, V gene, clone size, D gene, CDR3 DNA, CDR3 protein. D genes are given only for firm matches. Clone size, where shown, is once, few, many, or a class for clones that have expanded.

j_call: TRBJ2-5
v_call: TRBV6-5
clone_size: .
d_call: .
cdr3_nt: TGTGCCAGCACCCAGGCCGGGTTTGGGGAGACCCAGTACTTC
cdr3_aa: CASTQAGFGETQYF

j_call: TRBJ2-3
v_call: TRBV7-3
clone_size: .
d_call: TRBD2
cdr3_nt: TGTGCCAGCAGCTTCGAAGCGGGGGGCCGCACAGATACGCAGTATTTT
cdr3_aa: CASSFEAGGRTDTQYF

j_call: TRBJ1-2
v_call: TRBV5-4
clone_size: .
d_call: .
cdr3_nt: TGTGCCAGCAGCTTGGGATCGGGGGGTCTCTATGGCTACACCTTC
cdr3_aa: CASSLGSGGLYGYTF

j_call: TRBJ1-6
v_call: TRBV13
clone_size: .
d_call: .
cdr3_nt: TGTGCCAGCAGCTTAGGAACGGTCGACTATAATTCACCCCTCCACTTT
cdr3_aa: CASSLGTVDYNSPLHF

j_call: TRBJ2-3
v_call: TRBV7-9
clone_size: .
d_call: TRBD1
cdr3_nt: TGTGCCAGCAGCTCGGGACAGGTTCTCACAGATACGCAGTATTTT
cdr3_aa: CASSSGQVLTDTQYF

j_call: TRBJ1-6
v_call: TRBV5-1
clone_size: .
d_call: .
cdr3_nt: TGCGCCAGCAGCTTGGAGGTCTATGGGAATAATTCACCCCTCCACTTT
cdr3_aa: CASSLEVYGNNSPLHF

j_call: TRBJ2-7
v_call: TRBV6-1
clone_size: .
d_call: .
cdr3_nt: TGTGCCAGCAGGACAGACGGTTACCAGCAGTACTTC
cdr3_aa: CASRTDGYQQYF

j_call: TRBJ2-1
v_call: TRBV11-2
clone_size: once
d_call: TRBD2
cdr3_nt: TGTGCCAGCAGCTTGGATTATTTAGCGGGAGGTAGTTACAATGAGCAGTTCTTC
cdr3_aa: CASSLDYLAGGSYNEQFF

j_call: TRBJ2-7
v_call: TRBV28
clone_size: .
d_call: TRBD2
cdr3_nt: TGTGCCAGCAGTTCCCCCTCGGGACTAGCGGGGGGGCCCTACGAGCAGTACTTC
cdr3_aa: CASSSPSGLAGGPYEQYF

j_call: TRBJ1-1
v_call: TRBV10-3
clone_size: .
d_call: TRBD1
cdr3_nt: TGTGCCATCAGGACAGGGGGCGAGAACACTGAAGCTTTCTTT
cdr3_aa: CAIRTGGENTEAFF

j_call: TRBJ1-4
v_call: TRBV25-1
clone_size: .
d_call: .
cdr3_nt: TGTGCCAGCAGTGAACTGGGGGAGGGGACAACTAATGAAAAACTGTTTTTT
cdr3_aa: CASSELGEGTTNEKLFF

j_call: TRBJ1-6
v_call: TRBV6-5
clone_size: few
d_call: .
cdr3_nt: TGTGCCAGCAGTTACAGTACGCCTAATTCACCCCTCCACTTT
cdr3_aa: CASSYSTPNSPLHF

j_call: TRBJ2-3
v_call: TRBV18
clone_size: .
d_call: .
cdr3_nt: TGTGCCAGCTCACCAACGGGCGGCTCTAGCACAGATACGCAGTATTTT
cdr3_aa: CASSPTGGSSTDTQYF

j_call: TRBJ2-5
v_call: TRBV4-1
clone_size: .
d_call: TRBD1
cdr3_nt: TGCGCCAGCAGGCGACAGGGAGAAGAGACCCAGTACTTC
cdr3_aa: CASRRQGEETQYF

j_call: TRBJ1-4
v_call: TRBV6-5
clone_size: .
d_call: .
cdr3_nt: TGTGCCAGCAGTTACAGGTCAACTAATGAAAAACTGTTTTTT
cdr3_aa: CASSYRSTNEKLFF

j_call: TRBJ2-1
v_call: TRBV30
clone_size: .
d_call: .
cdr3_nt: TGTGCCTGGGCCTCGGGGCGGGGAGATGAGCAGTTCTTC
cdr3_aa: CAWASGRGDEQFF

j_call: TRBJ2-7
v_call: TRBV7-9
clone_size: .
d_call: .
cdr3_nt: TGTGCCAGCACCTTGACTTCAGGTGGCGAGCAGTACTTC
cdr3_aa: CASTLTSGGEQYF

j_call: TRBJ2-1
v_call: TRBV5-1
clone_size: .
d_call: .
cdr3_nt: TGCGCCAGCAGCCCTCCCGGGACCAGTGGGTACAATGAGCAGTTCTTC
cdr3_aa: CASSPPGTSGYNEQFF

j_call: TRBJ2-3
v_call: TRBV6-1
clone_size: .
d_call: .
cdr3_nt: TGTGCCAGCAAAGGCAGGGCGTTCACAGATACGCAGTATTTT
cdr3_aa: CASKGRAFTDTQYF

j_call: TRBJ2-1
v_call: TRBV19
clone_size: .
d_call: .
cdr3_nt: TGTGCCAGCAAGGCTAGCGTTGGCTCCTACAATGAGCAGTTCTTC
cdr3_aa: CASKASVGSYNEQFF

j_call: TRBJ1-3
v_call: TRBV18
clone_size: .
d_call: .
cdr3_nt: TGTGCCAGCTCACCACCGACTGCTGGAAACACCATATATTTT
cdr3_aa: CASSPPTAGNTIYF

j_call: TRBJ2-1
v_call: TRBV10-1
clone_size: .
d_call: TRBD2
cdr3_nt: TGCGCCAGCAGTGACGGGGCGGGAGTAGGGAATGAGCAGTTCTTC
cdr3_aa: CASSDGAGVGNEQFF

j_call: TRBJ2-2
v_call: TRBV5-4
clone_size: .
d_call: TRBD2
cdr3_nt: TGTGCCAGCAGCTTGGCGCGGGGGGAGACCGGGGAGCTGTTTTTT
cdr3_aa: CASSLARGETGELFF